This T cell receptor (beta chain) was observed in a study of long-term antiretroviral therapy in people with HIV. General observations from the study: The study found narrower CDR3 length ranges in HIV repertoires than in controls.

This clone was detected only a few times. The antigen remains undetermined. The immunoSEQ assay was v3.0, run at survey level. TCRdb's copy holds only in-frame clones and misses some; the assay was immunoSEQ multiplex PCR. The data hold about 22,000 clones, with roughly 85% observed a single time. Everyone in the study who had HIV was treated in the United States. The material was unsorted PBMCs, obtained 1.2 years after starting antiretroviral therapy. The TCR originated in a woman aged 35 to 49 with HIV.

The CDR3 is CASSQGELAGSNEQFF. The CDR3 DNA reads as TGTGCCAGCAGCCAAGGTGAACTAGCGGGATCCAATGAGCAGTTCTTC. The chain joins TRBV4-2 to TRBJ2-1, with 10 nucleotides matching TRBD2. CDR1 and CDR2 (germline): LGHNA, YNFKEQ. The CDR3 extends over 16 amino acids. V gave up 1 base and J gave up 6 bases; unmatched junction bases: 6.